Reported below is one T cell receptor (beta chain). Time point noted: sample taken at primary tumor resection. Unsorted tumor, nontumor lung tissue or cryopreserved PBMC supplied the whole RNA. The sample is drawn from a study of spatial heterogeneity in lung cancer. TCRdb processed the 5' RACE reads anew with MiXCR; each CDR3 protein has one entry. The sample contains 60,000 to 90,000 distinct CDR3 sequences, approximately 12% of which appear only once. The receptor was isolated from a male donor with early-stage non-small cell lung cancer. Sequencing used PBMCs, obtained at surgery.

In DNA form, the CDR3 reads TGCGCCAGCAGCCCTGGACAGACATGGGTCTATGGCTACACCTTC. Amino acid sequence: CASSPGQTWVYGYTF. The V call is TRBV4-3, the J call TRBJ1-2; a weak D match, TRBD1 (6 bases). Germline CDR1 is LGHNA and CDR2 is YSLEER. The CDR3 sequence is 15 residues long. Trimming took off 4 bases at V and 4 bases at J, with 16 bases between the two ends.